This T cell receptor (beta chain) derives from a study of T-cell memory formation after mild COVID-19. The overall study: In these data, TCR clusters were largely donor specific.

This clonotype was seen only a few times. The antigen remains unidentified. TCRdb called the 5' RACE reads again in MiXCR, with one record for every CDR3 protein. The sample carries around 250,000 distinct CDR3 sequences, roughly a tenth recorded once. Whole-study results and caveats: There were some responding clones in pre-infection memory, which suggested that cross-reactive memory had joined.

Sample: PBMCs or a T cell subset sorted from them (not recorded which). The source of this sequence is a man younger than 35 who had mild COVID-19 (a few samples of this study predate the infection). Cell type and time point are not known.

CDR3: CASSSPSEGVYGYTF. As DNA, the CDR3 is TGTGCCAGCAGTTCCCCTTCGGAGGGGGTCTATGGCTACACCTTC. The chain carries TRBV6-2 or TRBV6-3 and TRBJ1-2, with D tentatively TRBD1 (6 bases). The CDR3 sequence is 15 residues long. The V end lost 4 bases, the J end lost 4 bases, and 16 bases lay between the germline ends. Germline V gives CDR1 MNHEY, CDR2 SVGEGT.